The 6 T cell receptor beta chains below all came from one sample that was sequenced in a study of tumor and adjacent non-tumor tissue in lung cancer. A modified ARM-PCR protocol with three rounds of nested PCR amplified TCRbeta. TCRdb re-derived calls from the multiplex PCR reads in MiXCR, one entry per CDR3 protein. The sample comprises about 60,000 distinct CDR3 sequences, about 61% of which are singletons, and 25% to 35% rests with the top ten. RNA was extracted from bulk tissue without any cell sorting. More than 3 cm separated this lung sample from the edge of the tumor. Sequenced input: distant non-tumor lung tissue. These receptor sequences come from a man in his 70s with non-small cell lung cancer.

About this clonotype: One end of the junction varies from germline; a read error may be responsible. DNA of the CDR3: TGTACCAGCAGCACATGGGGTTCACCCCTCCACTTT. The encoded protein is CTSSTWGSPLHF. The V and J genes are TRBV11-2 and TRBJ1-6; no clear D. CDR1 is SGHAT, CDR2 FQNNGV, per germline. This CDR3 region has 12 residues.

The chain recombines TRBV28 with TRBJ2-1; maybe TRBD2 (6 bases). V lost 6 bases to trimming and J lost 7 bases, with 16 bases between them. CDR1 and CDR2 from the germline V gene are MDHEN and SYDVKM. The CDR3 length is 14 residues. CDR3 DNA sequence: TGTGCCAGCAGACTTAGCGGTGCGGGTAATGAGCAGTTCTTC. It translates to CASRLSGAGNEQFF.

As for this clonotype: This may arise from a read error, as a much more abundant clone is one base away. The gene calls are TRBV10-3 and TRBJ2-1, with D unclear. Germline CDR1 and CDR2: ENHRY and SYGVKD. The CDR3 runs to 13 residues. The CDR3 loop reads CVISPPGYNEQFF. In DNA form, the CDR3 reads TGTGTCATCAGTCCCCCGGGCTACAATGAGCAGTTCTTC.

As for this clonotype: It may be a read error: a sequence one base away is much more abundant. The chain links TRBV6-1 to TRBJ1-6; D possibly corresponds to TRBD1 (6 bases). Trimming shortened V by 4 bases and J by 6 bases, and 19 bases separated the two germline ends. This CDR3 is 17 amino acids long. CDR1 and CDR2 (germline): MNHNS, SASEGT. Here the CDR3 DNA reads TGTGCCAGCAGTGCTCAGGTTCCTCTAGGGGGTAATTCACCCCTCCACTTT. It encodes CASSAQVPLGGNSPLHF.

This clonotype was picked up many times. The J gene is TRBJ1-1, the V gene TRBV10-3; D remains unclear. The V gene's germline CDR1 is ENHRY and CDR2 SYGVKD. The CDR3 spans 13 residues. Trimming removed 2 bases at V and 1 base at J, with 5 bases between. CDR3 in DNA: TGTGCCATCAGTGAGACAGCGAACACTGAAGCTTTCTTT. Translated: CAISETANTEAFF.

The chain combines TRBV11-3 with TRBJ2-1, with 7 bases that match TRBD2. The ends lost 0 bases at V and 13 bases at J; junction bases unmatched: 12. This CDR3 has 15 residues. Germline V gene data show CDR1 as SGHNT and CDR2 as YENEEA. CDR3 in amino acids: CASSLDRGTNNGQFF. The DNA for the CDR3 is TGTGCCAGCAGCTTAGATCGGGGGACTAACAATGGACAGTTCTTC.